Each of the 10 T cell receptor beta chains below was sequenced from the same sample in a study of cytomegalovirus exposure and HLA in healthy donors. Some clones are missing from TCRdb's copy, which holds only in-frame ones; the method was immunoSEQ multiplex PCR. The sample consists of some 200,000 clones, about 86% of them appearing once. The sequenced sample was PBMCs. Receptors originate from a woman aged 18-30 years in good health and CMV-seropositive.

There are a few counts of this clone. The chain employs TRBV10-3 and TRBJ1-2, with 8 bases aligning to TRBD1. With 4 bases clipped from V and 5 bases from J, the junction kept 6 bases outside the gene matches. CDR3 length: 14 amino acids. Per germline, CDR1 ENHRY and CDR2 SYGVKD. This CDR3 is CAISGTGIGYGYTF. For the CDR3, the DNA is TGTGCCATCAGTGGGACAGGGATCGGGTATGGCTACACCTTC.

The chain combines TRBV2 with TRBJ1-4; D gene uncertain. The CDR3 length is 15 residues. Trimming pared 4 bases from V and 5 bases from J, leaving 14 bases between. The germline V gene has CDR1 SNHLY and CDR2 FYNNEI. The CDR3, as DNA: TGTGCCAGCAGTGTGCAGAATTCTAGGAATGAAAAACTGTTTTTT. The encoded protein is CASSVQNSRNEKLFF.

The chain carries TRBV7-9 and TRBJ1-3; a weak D match, TRBD1 (6 bases). This CDR3 region has 16 residues. Germline values: CDR1 SEHNR, CDR2 FQNEAQ (reference sequence). Deletions cut 5 bases from V and 7 bases from J, with 21 bases between. Written as DNA, the CDR3 is TGTGCCAGCAGCGTCGGGACACTAAACCGAGGGAACACCATATATTTT. Its translation: CASSVGTLNRGNTIYF.

V usage is TRBV5-6 and J usage is TRBJ1-2; D is undetermined. Germline CDR1 and CDR2: SGHDT and YYEEEE. The CDR3 loop spans 15 amino acids. V was cut by 4 bases and J by 2 bases, with 15 bases left in between. CDR3 bases: TGTGCCAGCAGCCCAACATGGGCCCGCAACTATGGCTACACCTTC. Translating it yields CASSPTWARNYGYTF.

This clone was seen a few times. The genes are TRBV6-7 and TRBJ2-1; D remains unclear. TRBV6-7 is given ORF status, its function remaining uncertain. Trimming left V 8 bases short and J 8 bases short, with 7 bases between. The CDR3 consists of 10 residues. CDR3 region: CASPLYEQFF. CDR3 bases: TGTGCCAGCCCTCTGTATGAGCAGTTCTTC.

V and J are TRBV5-5 and TRBJ2-1; the D is unclear. The ends were cut back, 0 bases at V and 4 bases at J, with 11 bases in the middle. Germline CDR1 reads SGHKS; CDR2 reads YYEKEE (reference sequence). The CDR3 totals 15 residues. DNA of the CDR3: TGTGCCAGCAGCTTGGGGCTGCAGGCGTACAATGAGCAGTTCTTC. This codes for CASSLGLQAYNEQFF. The full variable domain, with the rest looked up from reference TRBV5-5 and TRBJ2-1, is DAGVTQSPTHLIKTRGQQVTLRCSPISGHKSVSWYQQVLGQGPQFIFQYYEKEERGRGNFPDRFSARQFPNYSSELNVNALLLGDSALYLCASSLGLQAYNEQFFGPGTRLTVL.

This clone turned up a few times. The chain couples TRBV25-1 to TRBJ1-2; D may be TRBD1 (5 bases). CDR1 is MGHDK and CDR2 is SYGVNS in the germline V gene. V was pared by 7 bases and J by 2 bases, with 8 bases between. The CDR3 is 12 amino acids. The CDR3 sequence: CASIQGNYGYTF. As DNA, the CDR3 is TGTGCCAGCATCCAGGGAAACTATGGCTACACCTTC.

The chain uses TRBV6-5 and TRBJ2-7, with D maybe TRBD2 (5 bases). CDR1 is MNHEY, CDR2 SVGAGI, per germline. CDR3 size: 13 residues. The ends were cut back, 2 bases at V and 2 bases at J, with 7 bases in the middle. The CDR3 DNA sequence: TGTGCCAGCAGTTACCGGGAAACCTACGAGCAGTACTTC. Protein sequence: CASSYRETYEQYF.

This sequence joins TRBV11-2 and TRBJ2-7; the D is unclear. The CDR3 sequence is 14 residues long. Trimming took off 2 bases at V and 4 bases at J, with 12 bases between the two ends. The germline V gene has CDR1 SGHAT and CDR2 FQNNGV. CDR3 loop: CASSLSDTRYEQYF. CDR3 nucleotide sequence: TGTGCCAGCAGCTTAAGTGACACAAGATACGAGCAGTACTTC. The variable domain in full, with the rest retrieved from reference TRBV11-2 and TRBJ2-7, is EAGVAQSPRYKIIEKRQSVAFWCNPISGHATLYWYQQILGQGPKLLIQFQNNGVVDDSQLPKDRFSAERLKGVDSTLKIQPAKLEDSAVYLCASSLSDTRYEQYFGPGTRLTVT.

This clone turned up a few times. CDR3 DNA sequence: TGTGCCAGCAGTGAAGCGCGTGGACAGGGGTATGAAAAACTGTTTTTT. This encodes CASSEARGQGYEKLFF. This chain joins TRBV6-1 and TRBJ1-4; 9 bases are a match to TRBD1. The J segment lost 6 bases and the V segment lost 0 bases, leaving 5 bases of the junction unmatched. Germline V gene sequence: CDR1 MNHNS, CDR2 SASEGT. The CDR3 contains 16 residues.